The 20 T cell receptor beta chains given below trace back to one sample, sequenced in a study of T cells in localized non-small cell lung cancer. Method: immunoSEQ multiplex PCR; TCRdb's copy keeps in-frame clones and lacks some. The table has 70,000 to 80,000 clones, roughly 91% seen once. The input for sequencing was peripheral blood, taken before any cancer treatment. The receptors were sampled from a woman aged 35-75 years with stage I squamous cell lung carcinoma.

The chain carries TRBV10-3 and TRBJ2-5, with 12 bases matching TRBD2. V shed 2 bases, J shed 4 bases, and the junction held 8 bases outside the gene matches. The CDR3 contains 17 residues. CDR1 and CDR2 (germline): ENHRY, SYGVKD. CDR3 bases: TGTGCCATCAGTGAGGGACTAGCGGGGAGCTTCGTAGAGACCCAGTACTTC. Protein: CAISEGLAGSFVETQYF.

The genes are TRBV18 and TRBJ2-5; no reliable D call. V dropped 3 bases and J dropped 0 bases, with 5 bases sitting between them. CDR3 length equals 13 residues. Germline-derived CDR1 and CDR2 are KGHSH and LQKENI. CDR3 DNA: TGTGCCAGCTCACCTTCGTACCAAGAGACCCAGTACTTC. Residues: CASSPSYQETQYF.

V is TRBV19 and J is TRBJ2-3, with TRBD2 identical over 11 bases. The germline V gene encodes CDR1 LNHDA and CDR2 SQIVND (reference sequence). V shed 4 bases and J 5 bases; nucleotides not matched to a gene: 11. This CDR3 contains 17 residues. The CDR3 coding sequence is TGTGCCAGTAGTAACCTCGTAGCGGGGGGGCAGGAAGATACGCAGTATTTT. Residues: CASSNLVAGGQEDTQYF.

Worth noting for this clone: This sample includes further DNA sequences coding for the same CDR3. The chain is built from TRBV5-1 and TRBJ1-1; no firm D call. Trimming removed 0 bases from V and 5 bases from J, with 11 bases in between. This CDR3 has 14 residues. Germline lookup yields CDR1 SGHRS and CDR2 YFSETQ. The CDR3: CASSLAAGGTEAFF. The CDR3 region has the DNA TGCGCCAGCAGCTTGGCCGCGGGAGGGACTGAAGCTTTCTTT.

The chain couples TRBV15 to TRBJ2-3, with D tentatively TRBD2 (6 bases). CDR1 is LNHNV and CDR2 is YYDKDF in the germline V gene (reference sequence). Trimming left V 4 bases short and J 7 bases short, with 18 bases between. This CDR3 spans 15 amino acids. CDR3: CATSKPGRPPYTQYF. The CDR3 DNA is TGTGCCACCAGCAAACCAGGGAGGCCTCCTTATACGCAGTATTTT.

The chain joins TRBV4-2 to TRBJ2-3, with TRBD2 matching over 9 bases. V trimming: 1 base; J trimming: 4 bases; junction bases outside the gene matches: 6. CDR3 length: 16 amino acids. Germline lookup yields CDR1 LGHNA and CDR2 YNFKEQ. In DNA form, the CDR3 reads TGTGCCAGCAGCCAAGGGGGTAGCGGGGGACCAGATACGCAGTATTTT. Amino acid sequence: CASSQGGSGGPDTQYF.

The CDR3 spells CASSQDHGRAGEKLFF. The CDR3 coding sequence is TGCGCCAGCAGCCAAGATCACGGCAGGGCTGGTGAAAAACTGTTTTTT. The chain combines TRBV4-1 with TRBJ1-4, with D possibly TRBD1 on 5 matching bases. The length of the CDR3 is 16 residues. The V end was cut by 0 bases, the J end by 7 bases, with 15 bases between. Germline loops: CDR1 MGHRA, CDR2 YSYEKL.

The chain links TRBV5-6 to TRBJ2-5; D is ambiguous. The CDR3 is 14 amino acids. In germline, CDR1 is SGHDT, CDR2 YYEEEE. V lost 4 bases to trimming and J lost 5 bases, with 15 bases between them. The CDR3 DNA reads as TGTGCCAGCAGCCCTGAGTGGGCCCGGGAGACCCAGTACTTC. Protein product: CASSPEWARETQYF.

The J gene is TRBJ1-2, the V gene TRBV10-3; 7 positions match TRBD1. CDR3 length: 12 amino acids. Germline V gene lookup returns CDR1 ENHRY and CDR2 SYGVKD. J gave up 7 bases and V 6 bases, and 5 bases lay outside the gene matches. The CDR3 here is CAIRGGAGGYTF. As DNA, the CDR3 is TGTGCCATCAGAGGGGGCGCGGGTGGCTACACCTTC.

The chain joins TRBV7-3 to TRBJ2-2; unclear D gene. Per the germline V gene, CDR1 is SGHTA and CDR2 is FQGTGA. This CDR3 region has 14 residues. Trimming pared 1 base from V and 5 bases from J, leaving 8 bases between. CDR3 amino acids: CASSLSWNTGELFF. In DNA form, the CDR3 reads TGTGCCAGCAGCTTAAGCTGGAATACCGGGGAGCTGTTTTTT.

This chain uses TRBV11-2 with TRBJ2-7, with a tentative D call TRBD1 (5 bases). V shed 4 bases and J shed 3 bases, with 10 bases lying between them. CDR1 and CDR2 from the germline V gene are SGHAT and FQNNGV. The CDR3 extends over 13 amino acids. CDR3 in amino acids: CASSSPQGYEQYF. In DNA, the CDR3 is TGTGCCAGCAGCTCTCCGCAGGGCTACGAGCAGTACTTC.

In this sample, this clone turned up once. The CDR3 nucleotides read TGTGCCAGCAGTGAAACCCGGCCTGAAGCTTTCTTT. This codes for CASSETRPEAFF. V is TRBV6-5 and J is TRBJ1-1; no clear D gene. The CDR3 totals 12 residues. CDR1 is MNHEY, CDR2 SVGAGI, per germline. Deletions cut 5 bases from V and 6 bases from J, with 10 bases between.

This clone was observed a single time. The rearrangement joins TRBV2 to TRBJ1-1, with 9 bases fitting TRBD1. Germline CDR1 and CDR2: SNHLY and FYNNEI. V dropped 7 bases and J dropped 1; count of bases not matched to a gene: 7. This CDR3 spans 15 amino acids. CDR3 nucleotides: TGTGCCAGCAAGGTGGACAGGGGACAGAACACTGAAGCTTTCTTT. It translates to CASKVDRGQNTEAFF.

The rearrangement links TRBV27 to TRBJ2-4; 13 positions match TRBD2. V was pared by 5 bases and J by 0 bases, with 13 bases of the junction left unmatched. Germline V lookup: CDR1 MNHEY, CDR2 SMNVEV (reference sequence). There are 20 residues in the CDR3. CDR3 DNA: TGTGCCAGCAGTCCCCGGGGACTAGCGGGGAATGGCGGAGCCAAAAACATTCAGTACTTC. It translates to CASSPRGLAGNGGAKNIQYF.

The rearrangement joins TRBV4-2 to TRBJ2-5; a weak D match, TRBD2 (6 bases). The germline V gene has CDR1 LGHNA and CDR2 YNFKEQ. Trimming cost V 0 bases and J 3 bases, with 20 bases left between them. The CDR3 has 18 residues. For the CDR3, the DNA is TGTGCCAGCAGCCAAGAGGCCTTCGCGGGGCGGGAAGAAGAGACCCAGTACTTC. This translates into CASSQEAFAGREEETQYF.

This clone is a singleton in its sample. CDR3 sequence (DNA): TGTGCCATCAGTGTTTCGGGACAGGGGATGGTGGACACTGAAGCTTTCTTT. This gives the protein CAISVSGQGMVDTEAFF. V is TRBV10-3 and J is TRBJ1-1, with 10 bases identical to TRBD1. The CDR3 totals 17 residues. With V trimmed by 4 bases and J by 3 bases, 11 bases remained unmatched. CDR1 and CDR2 (germline): ENHRY, SYGVKD.

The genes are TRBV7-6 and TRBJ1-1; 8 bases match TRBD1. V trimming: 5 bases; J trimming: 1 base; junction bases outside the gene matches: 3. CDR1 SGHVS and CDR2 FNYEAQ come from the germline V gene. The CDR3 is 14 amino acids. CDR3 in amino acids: CASSQGASNTEAFF. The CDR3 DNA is TGTGCCAGCAGCCAGGGGGCCTCGAACACTGAAGCTTTCTTT. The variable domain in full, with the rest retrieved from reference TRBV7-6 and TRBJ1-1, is GAGVSQSPRYKVTKRGQDVALRCDPISGHVSLYWYRQALGQGPEFLTYFNYEAQQDKSGLPNDRFSAERPEGSISTLTIQRTEQRDSAMYRCASSQGASNTEAFFGQGTRLTVV.

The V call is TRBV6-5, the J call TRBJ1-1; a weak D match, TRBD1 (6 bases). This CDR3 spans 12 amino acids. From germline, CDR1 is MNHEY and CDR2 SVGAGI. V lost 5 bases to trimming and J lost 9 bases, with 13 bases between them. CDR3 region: CASSLRGAKAFF. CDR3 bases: TGTGCCAGCAGTCTCCGGGGGGCTAAAGCTTTCTTT.

Here the CDR3 DNA reads TGTGCCAGCAGCACAGACAGCTCACCGAATTCACCCCTCCACTTT. Its translation is CASSTDSSPNSPLHF. The chain is built from TRBV27 and TRBJ1-6, with D perhaps TRBD1 (5 bases). Trimming left V 6 bases short and J 7 bases short, with 16 bases between. CDR3 length equals 15 residues. CDR1 is MNHEY and CDR2 is SMNVEV in the germline V gene (reference sequence).

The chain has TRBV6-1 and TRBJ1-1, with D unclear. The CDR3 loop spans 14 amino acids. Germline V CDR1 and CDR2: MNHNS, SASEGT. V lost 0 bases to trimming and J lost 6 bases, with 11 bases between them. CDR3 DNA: TGTGCCAGCAGTGAAGCAGGGCCCGGTGCTGAAGCTTTCTTT. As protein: CASSEAGPGAEAFF.